This is a list of T cell receptor beta chains from one sample in a study of blood T cell repertoires in COVID-19. The data were produced by immunoSEQ multiplex PCR, yet TCRdb's version contains in-frame clones alone and is incomplete. Altogether some 370,000 clones are present, roughly 80% being singletons, with the ten largest covering over 4.5%. Specimen: PBMCs or T cells enriched from blood (not recorded which). Every receptor here comes from a woman between 45 and 65 years old who had recovered from COVID-19. Both conserved end residues are part of each CDR3. A D gene is named only where the DNA matches it firmly. Part of the rows lack a size; the others show once, few, many or a class for expanded clones.

>TRBJ1-2|NA|TRBV9|TRBD1|17
CASSSGTVPAFGYGYTF
TGTGCCAGCAGCTCAGGGACAGTACCGGCTTTCGGCTATGGCTACACCTTC
>TRBJ1-1|NA|TRBV4-1|NA|18
CASSSVAQDVPLWTEAFF
TGCGCCAGCAGCTCGGTGGCACAGGACGTGCCCTTGTGGACTGAAGCTTTCTTT
>TRBJ1-2|few|TRBV7-9|NA|14
CASSRDAGSYGYTF
TGTGCCAGCAGCAGAGATGCGGGTAGCTATGGCTACACCTTC
>TRBJ1-6|NA|TRBV27|NA|13
CASRGALNSPLHF
TGTGCCAGCAGAGGGGCTCTCAATTCACCCCTCCACTTT
>TRBJ2-7|few|TRBV4-3|NA|16
CASSQVVGTPPYEQYF
TGCGCCAGCAGCCAAGTCGTGGGCACACCTCCCTACGAGCAGTACTTC
>TRBJ1-1|once|TRBV5-1|NA|14
CASSLSRPNTEAFF
TGCGCCAGCAGCTTGTCTAGACCGAACACTGAAGCTTTCTTT
>TRBJ2-1|few|TRBV4-3|TRBD2|14
CASSRIAGGGEQFF
TGCGCCAGCAGCCGCATAGCGGGGGGAGGGGAGCAGTTCTTC
>TRBJ1-1|NA|TRBV30|NA|11
CAWTKNTEAFF
TGTGCCTGGACTAAGAACACTGAAGCTTTCTTT
>TRBJ2-1|NA|TRBV24-1|TRBD2|16
CATSDPKLAGVDEQFF
TGTGCCACCAGTGACCCCAAACTAGCGGGAGTGGATGAGCAGTTCTTC
>TRBJ1-1|NA|TRBV12-3/TRBV12-4|TRBD1|12
CASRDRDTEAFF
TGTGCCAGCAGGGACAGGGACACTGAAGCTTTCTTT
>TRBJ1-3|NA|TRBV19|NA|14
CASSIPTGVGPIYF
TGTGCCAGTAGTATACCGACCGGGGTCGGCCCCATATATTTT
>TRBJ2-2|NA|TRBV7-9|TRBD2|18
CASSRPRGLERVAGELFF
TGTGCCAGCAGCCGACCCAGGGGACTAGAAAGGGTGGCCGGGGAGCTGTTTTTT
>TRBJ2-3|once|TRBV14|TRBD1|17
CASSATGGPGLTDTQYF
TGTGCCAGCAGCGCCACAGGGGGGCCAGGTCTGACAGATACGCAGTATTTT
>TRBJ2-3|NA|TRBV20-1|TRBD2|14
CSASPSGGTDTQYF
TGCAGTGCTAGTCCTAGCGGGGGCACAGATACGCAGTATTTT
>TRBJ2-1|NA|TRBV27|TRBD1|16
CASSSLGLTGLNEQFF
TGTGCCAGCAGTTCCCTCGGCTTGACAGGGCTCAATGAGCAGTTCTTC
>TRBJ1-4|once|TRBV30|NA|13
CAWSVRGNEKLFF
TGTGCCTGGAGTGTAAGGGGCAATGAAAAACTGTTTTTT
>TRBJ2-5|NA|TRBV5-5|NA|13
CASSLGREETQYF
TGTGCCAGCAGCTTGGGCAGGGAAGAGACCCAGTACTTC